This TCR beta chain emerged from a study of shared clonotypes between healthy human individuals (TCRdb year 2020). Broadly, across the study: The cohort comprised a couple of women and a few men aged 18 to 49 years. For each donor, CD4 naive and CD4 memory were each given three plates, CD8 naive was given two plates, and CD8 memory was given one plate. Blood TCR repertoires of a handful of healthy adults were deeply sequenced to estimate repertoire size and the extent of clonotype sharing between individuals. Libraries were prepared and TCR repertoires were sequenced by different laboratories using diverse techniques, in order to increase sequencing depth and limit assay-specific biases. Between about 0.8 and 9 billion PBMCs per donor were obtained by leukapheresis. Study-level results and caveats: Based on pairwise subsampling, the degree of clonotype sharing among donors was expected to be affected by sequencing depth. Because the study included only a small number of donors, the genetic and exposure-history diversity represented was limited. Across a few donors, 5% to 6% of naive CD4, more than 3% of naive CD8, approximately 2.5% of memory CD4, and 0.4% of memory CD8 clonotypes were shared. Incomplete sequencing was indicated by rarefaction of sorted-subset datasets, despite the large sequencing depth. Sampling was limited to blood, and TCR repertoires in tissue likely differ from TCR repertoires in blood. Naive subsets generally had larger estimated clonotype richness than memory subsets. Higher generation probabilities were observed for clonotypes shared by all four sorted-subset donors than for non-shared clonotypes.

Using the deep immunoSEQ assay, TCR CDR3 regions were amplified from genomic DNA by multiplex PCR. Genomic DNA extracted from each cell subset was distributed evenly over all wells of several immunoSEQ 96-well plates, and each plate served as one replicate. For sorted subsets, around 200 ng genomic DNA, equal to tens of thousands of T cell genomes, was loaded into each replicate PCR. Purified libraries were quantified with a Qubit 3.0 fluorometer, sized on a Bioanalyzer 2100, and re-quantified with the KAPA Library Quantification kit. Every immunoSEQ 96-well plate was sequenced on a dedicated single-read 150-cycle Illumina NextSeq 550 flow cell. Regarding the original processing steps: Because only junctional sequences without quality scores were contained in the immunoSEQ output, filtering matching that applied to full-length reads could not be performed. To assign V/J genes and CDR3, sequences were annotated against IMGT germline references using PyIR, a Python wrapper for IgBLAST v1.9. Any read was removed if the V/J assignment was weak (E-value above 1e-6), the CDR3 was missing, or the read contained stop codons, out-of-frame junctions, or ambiguous translated residues. A V3J clonotype was defined by an identical inferred V gene, J gene, and CDR3 amino acid sequence. Percentage overlap between repertoires was calculated by dividing the number of shared unique clonotypes by the size of the smaller repertoire. RTK rarefaction, the Chao1 estimator, and Recon v2.1 estimates of unobserved clonotypes were used to assess repertoire richness. Generation probabilities for all TCRbeta clonotypes obtained by the gDNA method from a handful of donors were computed using OLGA. TCRdb mirrors the immuneACCESS table, restricted to in-frame sequences. Some clones are absent from its copies; in checked studies, under half trace to an unresolved V gene, and the reason for the others is unknown. The DNA was the basis for D and trimming; V, J and clone size are from that table. Within this sample are over a million clones, with roughly 96% of them counted one time only. Together, the top ten hold approximately 1.1% of the sample.

Healthy HIV-negative adults with no recently reported acute infections or vaccinations were included as donors. Every donor was a Caucasian adult living in Nashville, Tennessee, USA. CD4+ T cells were enriched through magnetic negative selection, after which naive cells were positively selected on CD45RA and the remaining negative fraction served as the memory subset. After blood collection by leukapheresis, PBMCs were isolated using Ficoll-Histopaque density gradient centrifugation and then cryopreserved in the vapor phase of liquid nitrogen. Purity and quantity of every magnetically sorted T cell population were checked by analytical flow cytometry. Genomic DNA was isolated from every sorted fraction and measured by UV absorbance on a Nanodrop 2000c. This clone was recorded once. The antigen this receptor binds is unknown. Base-call qualities are not available, and no considerably larger clone is one nucleotide away.

At the junction V is shortened by 2 bases and J by 1 base; bases outside the gene matches: 8. The CDR3 runs 18 amino acids, cysteine and phenylalanine included. Of all the DNA, just the CDR3 is kept, 54 bases in frame from base 1. CDR1 and CDR2 (MDHEN, SYDVKM) derive from the germline V gene. Specimen: naive CD4+ T cells sorted from blood. What the cell subset or site label conveys for this sample: CD45RA+ positively selected. The rearrangement joined TRBV28 to TRBJ2-7; the central 13 bases match TRBD2. The receptor was derived from a man aged 30 to 45 in good health. The DNA is TGTGCCAGCAGTTTAACCCGACTAGCGGGAGGATGGTCCTACGAGCAGTACTTC. The translation is CASSLTRLAGGWSYEQYF.